These T cell receptor beta chains were read from a single sample in a study of blood T cell repertoires in COVID-19. TCRdb's copy holds only in-frame clones and misses some; the assay was immunoSEQ multiplex PCR. This sample has over 250,000 clones; roughly nine tenths occur once, and the top ten carry 2.4%. Specimen: PBMCs or T cells enriched from blood (not recorded which). Receptors were obtained from a young woman who had recovered from COVID-19. CDR3s include the opening cysteine and the closing phenylalanine or tryptophan. The D gene is left open where the match is weak. Clone size is shown for a subset of rows, as once, few, many or a class of expanded clone.

clone_size	d_call	v_call	j_call	cdr3_aa	cdr3_nt
-	-	TRBV7-9	TRBJ1-4	CASSLSVATNEKLFF	TGTGCCAGCAGCTTATCAGTTGCAACTAATGAAAAACTGTTTTTT
-	-	TRBV15	TRBJ1-5	CATSRDFPRQSNQPQHF	TGTGCCACCAGCAGAGATTTTCCTAGACAGAGCAATCAGCCCCAGCATTTT
-	TRBD1	TRBV3-1/TRBV3-2	TRBJ2-1	CASSLRTGGVGEQFF	TGTGCCAGCAGCCTACGGACAGGGGGCGTAGGTGAGCAGTTCTTC
-	-	TRBV5-6	TRBJ2-7	CASSPTGSYEQYF	TGTGCCAGCAGCCCGACAGGATCTTACGAGCAGTACTTC
once	TRBD1	TRBV5-1	TRBJ1-2	CASSRGDRDQVRGYTF	TGCGCCAGCAGCCGAGGAGACAGGGACCAGGTACGGGGCTACACCTTC
-	-	TRBV9	TRBJ1-2	CASSLSGHIGTYGYTF	TGTGCCAGCAGCCTTTCGGGACACATAGGGACCTATGGCTACACCTTC
-	-	TRBV19	TRBJ1-1	CASSYGGEVFAEAFF	TGTGCCAGTAGTTACGGAGGGGAGGTATTCGCTGAAGCTTTCTTT
-	-	TRBV9	TRBJ1-6	CASSVAGGPGSPLHF	TGTGCCAGCAGCGTAGCAGGAGGGCCTGGTTCACCCCTCCACTTT
-	TRBD1	TRBV5-1	TRBJ1-5	CARGTGSNQPQHF	TGCGCCAGGGGGACAGGGAGCAATCAGCCCCAGCATTTT
once	-	TRBV5-1	TRBJ1-4	CASSSEMREKLFF	TGCGCCAGCAGCTCGGAAATGCGGGAAAAACTGTTTTTT
-	-	TRBV28	TRBJ1-1	CASSFPPGNTEAFF	TGTGCCAGCAGTTTTCCGCCCGGGAACACTGAAGCTTTCTTT
-	-	TRBV5-4	TRBJ1-2	CASSWAGQGDGYTF	TGTGCCAGCAGCTGGGCGGGGCAGGGTGATGGCTACACCTTC
-	-	TRBV12-3/TRBV12-4	TRBJ2-1	CASSPRDEQFF	TGTGCCAGCAGCCCCAGGGATGAGCAGTTCTTC
-	-	TRBV20-1	TRBJ1-6	CSASRQVVGSYNSPLHF	TGCAGTGCTAGTCGACAGGTGGTGGGCTCCTATAATTCACCCCTCCACTTT
-	TRBD1	TRBV6-2/TRBV6-3	TRBJ1-5	CASSPRQGKYNQPQHF	TGTGCCAGCAGTCCGAGACAGGGGAAATACAATCAGCCCCAGCATTTT
-	-	TRBV19	TRBJ1-2	CASIDITYGYTF	TGTGCCAGCATCGACATAACCTATGGCTACACCTTC
-	-	TRBV5-4	TRBJ1-6	CASSLVRGGDNSPLHF	TGTGCCAGCAGCTTGGTAAGGGGAGGGGATAATTCACCCCTCCACTTT
-	TRBD2	TRBV11-2	TRBJ2-1	CASSFAGGGANEQFF	TGTGCCAGCAGCTTCGCCGGGGGAGGGGCCAATGAGCAGTTCTTC
-	-	TRBV2	TRBJ2-3	CASRLGADTQYF	TGTGCCAGCAGGTTGGGAGCAGATACGCAGTATTTT
-	-	TRBV28	TRBJ1-2	CASSRLPDYGYTF	TGTGCCAGCAGTAGACTACCGGACTATGGCTACACCTTC
-	-	TRBV18	TRBJ2-1	CASSPPDYNEQFF	TGTGCCAGCTCACCTCCAGACTACAATGAGCAGTTCTTC
once	TRBD2	TRBV3-1/TRBV3-2	TRBJ2-4	CASSQDPGGAGNIQYF	TGTGCCAGCAGCCAAGATCCGGGGGGGGCAGGAAACATTCAGTACTTC
-	TRBD2	TRBV7-3	TRBJ2-2	CASSLSPSGGNTGELFF	TGTGCCAGCAGCTTAAGTCCTAGCGGGGGTAACACCGGGGAGCTGTTTTTT
-	-	TRBV27	TRBJ2-7	CASSLGPQGEQYF	TGTGCCAGCAGTTTGGGCCCTCAGGGCGAGCAGTACTTC
-	-	TRBV24-1	TRBJ2-3	CATSGPGNTDTQYF	TGTGCCACCAGTGGTCCGGGTAATACAGATACGCAGTATTTT
-	TRBD1	TRBV25-1	TRBJ1-6	CASRGTAYNSPLHF	TGTGCCAGCAGAGGGACAGCGTATAATTCACCCCTCCACTTT
-	-	TRBV12-3/TRBV12-4	TRBJ2-3	CASSLIGTDTQYF	TGTGCCAGCAGTTTAATAGGCACAGATACGCAGTATTTT
-	-	TRBV5-5	TRBJ1-4	CASSLRRAPNEKLFF	TGTGCCAGCAGCTTGCGGAGGGCCCCTAATGAAAAACTGTTTTTT
-	-	TRBV19	TRBJ2-7	CASSISEGADEQYF	TGTGCCAGTAGTATTTCGGAGGGGGCTGACGAGCAGTACTTC
-	TRBD1	TRBV10-2	TRBJ1-5	CASSEWTGRFVQPQHF	TGCGCCAGCAGTGAGTGGACAGGCCGATTTGTTCAGCCCCAGCATTTT
-	-	TRBV6-1	TRBJ2-7	CASSEGFSSRPLEQYF	TGTGCCAGCAGTGAGGGTTTTAGCTCGCGTCCCCTCGAGCAGTACTTC
-	-	TRBV6-5	TRBJ2-7	CASSYSIASLLYEQYF	TGTGCCAGCAGTTATTCCATAGCGAGCCTCCTCTACGAGCAGTACTTC
-	-	TRBV7-9	TRBJ1-1	CASSLAGGGSSTEAFF	TGTGCCAGCAGCTTAGCGGGTGGGGGCTCCAGCACTGAAGCTTTCTTT
-	TRBD2	TRBV4-1	TRBJ2-7	CASSHDSGTSGSYEQYF	TGCGCCAGCAGCCATGACTCCGGGACTAGCGGTTCTTACGAGCAGTACTTC
-	-	TRBV6-5	TRBJ1-5	CASRDPTGNQPQHF	TGTGCCAGCCGGGATCCTACAGGGAATCAGCCCCAGCATTTT
-	-	TRBV9	TRBJ2-5	CASSLSGNQETQYF	TGTGCCAGCAGCCTTAGCGGAAACCAAGAGACCCAGTACTTC